The 16 T cell receptor beta chains in this list originate from one sample, sequenced in a study of blood T cell repertoires in COVID-19. Some clones are missing from TCRdb's copy, which holds only in-frame ones; the method was immunoSEQ multiplex PCR. The repertoire has approximately 120,000 clones, just under 85% of them found once; the top ten carry 9.5% to 15%. The sequencing sample was made of peripheral blood. The receptors stem from a human donor in a cohort sampled during active COVID-19.

In its sample, this clone was seen once. The CDR3 here is CASSSYGTSGGAGEQFF. CDR3 nucleotide sequence: TGTGCCAGCAGCTCTTACGGGACTAGCGGGGGGGCAGGTGAGCAGTTCTTC. The V gene is TRBV7-8, the J gene TRBJ2-1; 16 bases are a match to TRBD2. CDR3 size: 17 residues. Trimming removed 4 bases from V and 9 bases from J; junction bases left unmatched: 9. Germline V CDR1 and CDR2: SGHVS, FQNEAQ.

This chain uses TRBV3-1 (or the pseudogene TRBV3-2) with TRBJ1-1; the D gene is possibly TRBD1 (6 bases). The germline V gene has CDR1 LGHDT and CDR2 YNNKEL (reference sequence). With 4 bases removed from V and 7 bases from J, the gap between germline ends came to 22 bases. The CDR3 spans 16 residues. This CDR3 reads CASSRQTSGGSGEAFF. The CDR3 nucleotides are TGTGCCAGCAGCCGCCAAACCTCGGGGGGCTCTGGTGAAGCTTTCTTT.

The chain couples TRBV5-6 to TRBJ2-7; 9 positions match TRBD1. Losses at the gene ends were 5 bases for V and 2 bases for J; bases not matched to a gene: 8. Germline V lookup: CDR1 SGHDT, CDR2 YYEEEE. The CDR3 consists of 15 residues. The CDR3 loop is CASSLSRDRAYEQYF. As DNA, the CDR3 is TGTGCCAGCAGTCTGAGCCGGGACAGGGCCTACGAGCAGTACTTC.

This clone occurred once. The CDR3 region is CAIWDDGRVGYTF. The CDR3 coding sequence is TGTGCCATCTGGGACGACGGGAGGGTGGGCTACACCTTC. J is TRBJ1-2 and V is TRBV10-3; perhaps TRBD1 as D (5 bases). CDR1 and CDR2 (germline): ENHRY, SYGVKD. This CDR3 has 13 residues. Trimming removed 8 bases from V and 8 bases from J, with 18 bases in between.

The genes are TRBV7-2 and TRBJ2-3, with D tentatively TRBD2 (7 bases). CDR3 size: 16 residues. Germline V CDR1 and CDR2: SGHTA, FQGNSA. Trimming removed 1 base at V and 0 bases at J, with 11 bases between. The CDR3 region is CASSLEGGGSTDTQYF. In nucleotides, the CDR3 is TGTGCCAGCAGCTTAGAAGGGGGGGGGAGCACAGATACGCAGTATTTT.

The chain has TRBV7-9 and TRBJ1-1; D gene ambiguous. This CDR3 comprises 11 residues. V lost 1 base and J lost 8, with 5 bases in between. Germline V CDR1 and CDR2: SEHNR, FQNEAQ (reference sequence). The CDR3 region has the DNA TGTGCCAGCAGCTTAGTCCTAGAAGCTTTCTTT. It encodes CASSLVLEAFF.

This sequence joins TRBV5-1 and TRBJ2-7, with D tentatively TRBD2 (5 bases). CDR1 SGHRS and CDR2 YFSETQ come from the germline V gene. V was clipped by 1 base and J by 3 bases, with 8 bases between them. The CDR3 runs to 13 residues. CDR3 sequence (DNA): TGCGCCAGCAGCTTGCAAGCGGACTACGAGCAGTACTTC. Amino acids: CASSLQADYEQYF.

The rearrangement uses TRBV19 and TRBJ2-1; 7 bases match TRBD2. The CDR3 consists of 15 residues. J lost 2 bases, V lost 6 bases, and 7 bases had no gene match. Germline V CDR1 and CDR2: LNHDA, SQIVND (reference sequence). The CDR3 loop is CASSTAGVPYNEQFF. As DNA, the CDR3 is TGTGCCAGTAGCACGGCGGGGGTTCCCTACAATGAGCAGTTCTTC.

The rearrangement links TRBV4-1 to TRBJ2-2, with D possibly being TRBD2 (5 bases). The CDR3 totals 15 residues. Germline V gene lookup returns CDR1 MGHRA and CDR2 YSYEKL. The V and J ends lost 1 base and 6 bases respectively, with 12 bases between them. The CDR3 loop is CASSQGRGLSGELFF. CDR3 nucleotide sequence: TGCGCCAGCAGCCAAGGGCGCGGGTTATCCGGGGAGCTGTTTTTT.

The rearrangement links TRBV2 to TRBJ1-1; D is ambiguous. Germline V gene lookup returns CDR1 SNHLY and CDR2 FYNNEI. Trimming stripped 8 bases from V and 0 bases from J, with 16 bases between. CDR3 length: 15 residues. CDR3 sequence (DNA): TGTGCCAGCGGGCCCCGGCGGGGAATGAACACTGAAGCTTTCTTT. Residues: CASGPRRGMNTEAFF.

The chain links TRBV30 to TRBJ2-1, with 10 bases fitting TRBD2. CDR1 is GTSNPN, CDR2 SVGIG, per germline (reference sequence). CDR3 size: 14 residues. V shed 0 bases and J 4 bases; nucleotides not matched to a gene: 0. CDR3 coding DNA: TGTGCCTGGAGTGTACTAGCGGGGTACAATGAGCAGTTCTTC. Residues: CAWSVLAGYNEQFF.

The J gene is TRBJ2-7, the V gene TRBV7-9; 7 bases match TRBD1. The V segment lost 7 bases and the J segment 2 bases; nucleotides outside the gene matches: 11. Germline loops: CDR1 SEHNR, CDR2 FQNEAQ (reference sequence). The CDR3 has 15 amino acids. CDR3 coding DNA: TGTGCCAGCACCCAACAGGGGCCAACCGCCTACGAGCAGTACTTC. Translation: CASTQQGPTAYEQYF.

This chain connects TRBV18 to TRBJ1-2; D is possibly TRBD1 (5 bases). V was clipped by 3 bases and J by 6 bases, with 20 bases between them. This CDR3 spans 16 amino acids. Germline lookup yields CDR1 KGHSH and CDR2 LQKENI. Here the CDR3 DNA reads TGTGCCAGCTCACCGGGATCTCAGGGCAGGTACCATGGCTACACCTTC. The encoded protein is CASSPGSQGRYHGYTF.

This chain uses TRBV11-3 with TRBJ1-4; the D is unclear. Germline lookup yields CDR1 SGHNT and CDR2 YENEEA. CDR3 size: 16 residues. Between the trimmed V and J ends, which lost 6 bases and 6 bases, there was a span of 20 bases. The DNA of the CDR3 is TGTGCCAGCAGTAACACGCGGGGAGGTCCCTATGAAAAACTGTTTTTT. Its translation is CASSNTRGGPYEKLFF.

In this sample, this clone turned up once. This sequence joins TRBV19 and TRBJ2-7; 8 bases align to TRBD2. The germline V gene has CDR1 LNHDA and CDR2 SQIVND (reference sequence). The CDR3 contains 15 residues. V gave up 7 bases and J gave up 1 base; unmatched junction bases: 9. Here the CDR3 reads CASNRGGDPSYEQYF. The DNA for the CDR3 is TGTGCCAGTAATCGGGGGGGTGACCCATCCTACGAGCAGTACTTC.

The genes are TRBV5-1 and TRBJ1-4; 11 bases agree with TRBD1. The CDR3 has 16 amino acids. Germline CDR1 reads SGHRS; CDR2 reads YFSETQ. J was trimmed by 9 bases and V by 3 bases; bases with no gene match: 10. CDR3 DNA: TGCGCCAGCAGCTCCCTTTCCGGGACAGGGGGGCAAAAACTGTTTTTT. As protein: CASSSLSGTGGQKLFF.